The 19 T cell receptor beta chains in this list originate from one sample, sequenced in a study of cytomegalovirus exposure and HLA in healthy donors. Primers for the PCR totalled 60 Vbeta and 13 Jbeta. Some clones are missing from TCRdb's copy, which holds only in-frame ones; the method was immunoSEQ multiplex PCR. The sample holds fewer than 200,000 clones; about 79% are singletons and the top ten take roughly 0.76%. Sequences were obtained from PBMCs. Source of these receptors: a female donor in good health and CMV-seronegative.

The chain joins TRBV9 to TRBJ2-1; D is undetermined. CDR1 is SGDLS and CDR2 is YYNGEE in the germline V gene. V lost 4 bases to trimming and J lost 4 bases, with 24 bases between them. This CDR3 has 18 residues. The CDR3 region is CASSPLPPEHQVYNEQFF. The CDR3 DNA is TGTGCCAGCAGCCCCCTCCCCCCTGAGCACCAGGTTTACAATGAGCAGTTCTTC.

The chain joins TRBV7-9 to TRBJ2-7; D perhaps matches TRBD1 (6 bases). Trimming shortened V by 5 bases and J by 3 bases, and 17 bases separated the two germline ends. Germline V CDR1 and CDR2: SEHNR, FQNEAQ (reference sequence). The CDR3 loop spans 15 amino acids. The CDR3 here is CASSHRQAGYYEQYF. The CDR3 DNA reads TGTGCCAGCAGCCATCGACAGGCCGGGTACTACGAGCAGTACTTC.

V usage is TRBV11-2 and J usage is TRBJ2-7, with TRBD2 identical over 15 bases. CDR1 SGHAT and CDR2 FQNNGV come from the germline V gene. V lost 3 bases and J lost 0; bases outside the gene matches: 6. The CDR3 extends over 18 amino acids. The CDR3 spells CASSFAGTSGRHSYEQYF. DNA of the CDR3: TGTGCCAGCAGCTTCGCCGGGACTAGCGGGAGGCACTCCTACGAGCAGTACTTC.

The V and J genes are TRBV2 and TRBJ2-4, with TRBD2 as a possible D gene (6 bases). Germline V CDR1 and CDR2: SNHLY, FYNNEI. Trimming shortened V by 1 base and J by 5 bases, and 24 bases separated the two germline ends. The CDR3 runs 19 residues. CDR3 in amino acids: CASSEVRGGKPTPQNIQYF. The CDR3 DNA sequence: TGTGCCAGCAGTGAAGTTAGGGGCGGGAAACCCACCCCGCAAAACATTCAGTACTTC.

The chain is built from TRBV10-2 and TRBJ2-7; 8 bases are shared with TRBD1. J gave up 0 bases and V 5 bases, and 9 bases lay outside the gene matches. Germline CDR1 is WSHSY and CDR2 is SAAADI. The CDR3 runs 16 residues. Written as DNA, the CDR3 is TGCGCCAGCAGTCCAGGACAGGGCAGGAGCTCCTACGAGCAGTACTTC. It is translated as CASSPGQGRSSYEQYF.

The chain couples TRBV5-4 to TRBJ1-1, with 9 positions matching TRBD1. The CDR3 sequence is 16 residues long. Per germline, CDR1 SGHNT and CDR2 YYREEE (reference sequence). Trimming cost V 4 bases and J 0 bases; bases outside gene matches: 7. This CDR3 reads CASSQWTGVVNTEAFF. The CDR3 DNA reads as TGTGCCAGCAGCCAATGGACAGGGGTGGTGAACACTGAAGCTTTCTTT.

This chain uses TRBV5-4 with TRBJ2-1; 7 positions match TRBD2. Germline V gene sequence: CDR1 SGHNT, CDR2 YYREEE (reference sequence). This CDR3 has 13 residues. The J segment lost 7 bases and the V segment lost 3 bases, leaving 4 bases of the junction unmatched. The CDR3 DNA follows: TGTGCCAGCAGCTGGGACTACCATAATGAGCAGTTCTTC. It specifies CASSWDYHNEQFF.

V and J are TRBV7-9 and TRBJ2-7, with unresolved D. CDR3 length: 12 amino acids. With 6 bases removed from V and 1 base from J, the gap between germline ends came to 7 bases. The germline V gene encodes CDR1 SEHNR and CDR2 FQNEAQ (reference sequence). DNA of the CDR3: TGTGCCAGCAGTACCGGGTCCTACGAGCAGTACTTC. Residues: CASSTGSYEQYF.

This rearrangement joins TRBV11-1 to TRBJ2-1, with 8 bases aligning to TRBD2. CDR1 and CDR2 (germline): SGHAT, FQDESV (reference sequence). The CDR3 totals 15 residues. The J segment lost 5 bases and the V segment lost 1 base, leaving 4 bases of the junction unmatched. The CDR3 is CASSLDTSGHNEQFF. The CDR3 DNA follows: TGTGCCAGCAGCTTAGATACTAGCGGCCACAATGAGCAGTTCTTC.

This clone appeared a few times. This chain connects TRBV28 to TRBJ2-3; 9 nucleotides agree with TRBD2. Looked up from germline, CDR1 is MDHEN and CDR2 is SYDVKM. V lost 4 bases and J lost 5; bases outside the gene matches: 7. This CDR3 is built from 15 residues. CDR3 in amino acids: CASSSAGGRGDTQYF. As DNA, the CDR3 is TGTGCCAGCAGTTCAGCGGGAGGCCGGGGAGATACGCAGTATTTT.

The rearrangement uses TRBV4-3 and TRBJ2-3, with 8 bases matching TRBD2. This CDR3 contains 13 residues. V trimming: 4 bases; J trimming: 8 bases; junction bases outside the gene matches: 5. Germline V lookup: CDR1 LGHNA, CDR2 YSLEER. CDR3: CASSLIGGGTQYF. DNA of the CDR3: TGCGCCAGCAGCCTCATCGGGGGGGGTACGCAGTATTTT.

The J gene is TRBJ2-7, the V gene TRBV28, with TRBD1 matching 7 bases. Germline loops: CDR1 MDHEN, CDR2 SYDVKM. The CDR3 consists of 15 residues. The V and J ends lost 3 bases and 4 bases, in that order; junction bases with no gene match: 9. Here the CDR3 reads CASSFPTGVLYEQYF. CDR3 sequence (DNA): TGTGCCAGCAGTTTCCCCACAGGGGTTTTATACGAGCAGTACTTC.

The rearrangement joins TRBV29-1 to TRBJ1-2; D might be TRBD1 (6 bases). Germline V gene lookup returns CDR1 SQVTM and CDR2 ANQGSEA. V was pared by 3 bases and J by 8 bases, with 16 bases between. This CDR3 contains 13 residues. The chain's CDR3 is CSVDADRSSGYTF. For the CDR3, the DNA is TGCAGCGTTGATGCTGACAGGTCCAGCGGCTACACCTTC.

The genes are TRBV4-1 and TRBJ2-5; TRBD2 matches at 9 bases. The CDR3 is 15 residues long. The germline V gene has CDR1 MGHRA and CDR2 YSYEKL. J lost 0 bases, V lost 4 bases, and 3 bases had no gene match. The CDR3 coding sequence is TGCGCCAGCAGCCTGACTAGCGGAGACCAAGAGACCCAGTACTTC. Translating gives CASSLTSGDQETQYF.

The gene calls are TRBV6-5 and TRBJ2-5; 10 bases are shared with TRBD2. The J call may be incorrect, as the DNA end agrees better with TRBJ2-7. Germline CDR1 MNHEY, CDR2 SVGAGI. The length of the CDR3 is 16 residues. CDR3: CASSYSTLAGYGEQYF. The CDR3, as DNA: TGTGCCAGCAGTTACTCGACACTAGCGGGATATGGCGAGCAGTACTTC.

This clone appeared once. The rearrangement uses TRBV21-1 and TRBJ2-5; the table calls TRBD1, which could not be checked here. TRBV21-1 is a listed pseudogene. This CDR3 contains 13 residues. The chain's CDR3 is CASYPSQGRTQYF. CDR3 in DNA: TGTGCCAGCTACCCTAGCCAGGGGCGGACCCAGTACTTC.

The rearrangement uses TRBV4-2 and TRBJ2-2; 7 bases agree with TRBD2. Looked up from germline, CDR1 is LGHNA and CDR2 is YNFKEQ. V shed 0 bases, J shed 7 bases, and the junction held 17 bases outside the gene matches. This CDR3 spans 19 amino acids. The CDR3 loop is CASSQDQLNGRPGHGELFF. For the CDR3, the DNA is TGTGCCAGCAGCCAAGATCAGCTTAACGGGAGGCCGGGTCACGGGGAGCTGTTTTTT.

The chain has TRBV5-4 and TRBJ1-2; D gene ambiguous. V was shortened by 3 bases and J by 8 bases, with 14 bases between the two germline ends. Per the germline V gene, CDR1 is SGHNT and CDR2 is YYREEE (reference sequence). This CDR3 region has 13 residues. DNA of the CDR3: TGTGCCAGCAGCTCTCCGGCAGCGGGGGGCTACACCTTC. Translation: CASSSPAAGGYTF.

Only a few counts were recorded for this clone. The chain uses TRBV7-2 and TRBJ2-2; TRBD2 aligns across 9 bases. CDR1 and CDR2 (germline): SGHTA, FQGNSA. There are 16 residues in the CDR3. Losses at the gene ends were 1 base for V and 6 bases for J; bases not matched to a gene: 6. CDR3 region: CASSLGGGGAAGELFF. CDR3 sequence (DNA): TGTGCCAGCAGCTTAGGTGGCGGGGGGGCCGCCGGGGAGCTGTTTTTT.